This TCR beta chain was found in a study of T cell responses to AZD1222 COVID-19 vaccine (dated by TCRdb to the early 2020s). Study-wide context: Because spike-specific TCR depth and breadth did not differ between the two schedules, AZD1222 recipients who got a second dose at roughly 4 weeks were pooled with those who got a second dose at roughly 12 weeks. A total of just over 230 trial participants underwent TCR sequencing, of whom 207 had received two doses of AZD1222 and 26 had received two doses of the MenACWY control vaccine. Enrollment into the trials was organized by age into subgroups of 18-55, 56-69 and 70-plus years, and those subgroups contained roughly 160, 29 and 62 TCR-sequenced participants, respectively.

The CDR3 regions of human TCRbeta chains were analyzed by immunosequencing. Per the authors' processing: Repertoire TCRs were checked for matches against a reference library of SARS-CoV-2-specific TCRs that had been generated using the MIRA antigen-specificity platform. Breadth was defined as the fraction of unique TCRs that were SARS-CoV-2-associated, and depth was defined as the fraction of total T cells that were SARS-CoV-2-associated. Using the MIRA data, each spike-specific TCR was assigned both to the spike region to which the TCR was reactive and to a CD4 or CD8 class. Log10-transformed breadth and depth values were compared by one-way ANOVA with Sidak's multiple comparisons tests. Held by TCRdb, this immuneACCESS table contains in-frame sequences only and omits some clones. Under half of the omission traces to an unresolved V gene where checked; the cause of the rest is unknown. V and J calls and clone size are copied from that table; D and trimming were computed from the DNA. The sample profile shows roughly 160,000 clones; approximately 94% of them were found once. 0.64% of the sample belongs to the ten largest clones.

Per the publication, the time point label means: baseline before first vaccination. Samples from vaccinated people were obtained from the UK trials COV001 and COV002, which included a single-blind randomized controlled phase 2/3 trial of AZD1222 (ChAdOx1 nCoV-19) in healthy adults. For TCRbeta chain sequencing, PBMC samples from trial participants were taken at day 0 and at day 28 after the second dose. Inclusive of the bounding cysteine and phenylalanine, the CDR3 is 15 residues long. CDR3 DNA only is kept here, 45 bases in frame from base 1. V is clipped by 1 base and J by 7 bases, and the sequence between their germline boundaries is 14 bases long. Looking up the germline V gene yields CDR1 MGHRA and CDR2 YSYEKL. Broad study findings and their caveats: Vaccine-associated CD4 TCRs spanned the whole spike protein, with dominant responses in regions 160-218 and 743-854. A significant rise in spike-specific TCR breadth and depth was observed after two AZD1222 doses relative to day 0 and relative to MenACWY recipients. Reportedly, close to half of the unique spike-specific TCRs recognized epitopes lying outside the regions that are mutated in the B.1.351 and B.1.1.7 variants. Conclusions about previously exposed vaccinees are limited because only five to seven AZD1222 recipients were SARS-CoV-2 seropositive at baseline. Because no samples from the day 14 peak response were available, repertoires could be characterized only after the peak T cell response. In the small 56-69-year group, the increase in depth fell short of significance, most likely because of low power. Participants were mostly white British, with more females than males. The authors suggested clonal diversity may have been underestimated.

This clone was seen a single time. Its antigen target is currently unknown. One base away there is no much larger clone; base qualities are not given. The chain is made from TRBV4-1 and TRBJ1-5; the best D guess is TRBD1, with 5 bases matching. Specimen: peripheral blood, collected on day 0 of AZD1222 vaccination. The TCR was taken from an adult in good health. The CDR3 protein is CASSQVREVGQPQHF. The base sequence is TGCGCCAGCAGCCAAGTCAGGGAAGTGGGCCAGCCCCAGCATTTT.